This TCR beta chain was identified during a study of shared clonotypes between healthy human individuals (dated by TCRdb to the early 2020s). About the investigation overall: A few men and two women, aged 18 to 49 years, made up the cohort. To estimate repertoire size and how much clonotype sharing occurs between individuals, the study deeply sequenced the blood TCR repertoires of five healthy adults. Between about 0.8 and 8.9 billion PBMCs per donor were obtained by leukapheresis. For each donor, three plates each were used for CD4 naive and CD4 memory, two plates were used for CD8 naive, and one plate was used for CD8 memory. Libraries were prepared and TCR repertoires were sequenced by different laboratories using diverse techniques, in order to increase sequencing depth and limit assay-specific biases.

Using the deep immunoSEQ assay, TCR CDR3 regions were amplified from genomic DNA by multiplex PCR. Extracted genomic DNA from each cell subset was distributed evenly across all wells of several immunoSEQ 96-well plates, and each plate was treated as a replicate. Each replicate PCR for sorted subsets received about 200 ng genomic DNA, equal to 30,000 or so T cell genomes. Purified libraries were measured with a Qubit 3.0 fluorometer, size-checked on a Bioanalyzer 2100, and measured again with the KAPA Library Quantification kit. Each immunoSEQ 96-well plate was sequenced on its own single-read 150-cycle Illumina NextSeq 550 flow cell. The original pipeline was this. The immunoSEQ output contained only junctional sequences without quality scores, so filtering could not match that applied to full-length reads. To assign V/J genes and CDR3, sequences were annotated against IMGT germline references using PyIR, a Python wrapper for IgBLAST v1.9. Reads were removed for weak V/J assignments (E-value above 1e-6), missing CDR3, stop codons, out-of-frame junctions, or ambiguous translated residues. A V3J clonotype was defined by an identical inferred V gene, J gene, and CDR3 amino acid sequence. Percentage overlap between repertoires was computed as shared unique clonotypes divided by the size of the smaller repertoire. Three approaches were used to assess repertoire richness: RTK rarefaction, the Chao1 estimator, and Recon v2.1 estimates of unobserved clonotypes. For all TCRbeta clonotypes obtained by the gDNA method from several donors, generation probabilities were computed with OLGA. Sourced from immuneACCESS, this table was stored by TCRdb with only in-frame sequences that have V and J called. A share of the clones is absent; for the studies checked, an unresolved V gene accounts for under half, and the remainder has no known explanation. V, J and clone size derive from that table, while D and trimming were established from the DNA sequence. This sample holds around 2.1 million clones; about 92% were observed only once. The leading ten clones occupy roughly 1.8% of the sample.

CDR1 MDHEN and CDR2 SYDVKM were looked up in the germline V gene. V is pared back by 7 bases and J by 7 bases, with 13 bases lying between the germline termini. From its cysteine to its phenylalanine, the CDR3 spans 13 amino acids. Only the CDR3 DNA is retained, 39 bases long and in frame from the first base. The study at large found these results: Sampling was restricted to blood, and TCR repertoires in tissue are likely to differ from TCR repertoires in blood. Pairwise subsampling indicated that sequencing depth was expected to affect the degree of clonotype sharing among donors. Compared with non-shared clonotypes, clonotypes shared by all four sorted-subset donors had higher generation probabilities. Even with the large sequencing depth, rarefaction of the sorted-subset datasets indicated that sequencing was incomplete. Naive subsets generally had larger estimated clonotype richness than memory subsets did. Because the study included a small number of donors, the genetic and exposure-history diversity represented was limited. Across several donors, about 5% of naive CD4, roughly 3.5% of naive CD8, under 2.5% of memory CD4, and about 0.4% of memory CD8 clonotypes were shared.

As concerns this clone: Its antigen is still unknown. No much larger clonotype is one base removed from it; base qualities were not supplied.

For the CD8 naive samples, CD45RO-negative cells were positively selected for CCR7, yielding a CD45RA+CCR7+ population from which TemRA cells were excluded. The donors were healthy, HIV-negative adults with no recently reported acute infections or vaccinations. All donors were Caucasian adults living in Nashville, Tennessee, USA. After blood collection by leukapheresis, PBMCs were isolated using Ficoll-Histopaque density gradient centrifugation and then cryopreserved in the vapor phase of liquid nitrogen. Purity and quantity of every magnetically sorted T cell population were checked by analytical flow cytometry. Genomic DNA was isolated from every sorted fraction and measured by UV absorbance on a Nanodrop 2000c.

The sequence is built from TRBV28 and TRBJ2-2; no D gene is confidently identified. The source material was naive CD8+ T cells from PBMCs. The sample's cell subset or site, from its label and the paper: CD45RA+CCR7+. This receptor was obtained from a man between 18 and 35 years old in good health. Some clones in this sample may be carry-over from other donors' samples. Read as DNA, the sequence is TGTGCCAGCAAAACCCCCTGGGACGGGGAGCTGTTTTTT. This yields the protein CASKTPWDGELFF.